These 20 T cell receptor beta chains were all obtained from the same sample, sequenced in a study of CD8+ T cells in alopecia areata. It was cDNA, reverse transcribed from extracted RNA, that served as the sequencing template. Clones were read by immunoSEQ multiplex PCR, and TCRdb kept only the in-frame ones, dropping some. The table shows about 180,000 clones, with about 51% occurring only once. Treatment specified: oral pan-JAK inhibitor, 5-10 mg twice daily. The sample was CD8+ T cells sorted from blood, taken around week 53, from a patient treated with tofacitinib. These receptors were collected from a human donor with alopecia areata.

This clone has only a few counts. The chain combines TRBV30 with TRBJ2-1; no firm D call. The V and J ends lost 0 bases and 5 bases respectively, with 8 bases between them. The CDR3 loop spans 13 amino acids. The germline V gene has CDR1 GTSNPN and CDR2 SVGIG (reference sequence). The CDR3 sequence is CAWSVLLNNEQFF. The CDR3 DNA reads as TGTGCCTGGAGTGTACTCCTGAACAATGAGCAGTTCTTC. Complete variable domain (other parts from reference TRBV30 and TRBJ2-1): SQTIHQWPATLVQPVGSPLSLECTVEGTSNPNLYWYRQAAGRGLQLLFYSVGIGQISSEVPQNLSASRPQDRQFILSSKKLLLSDSGFYLCAWSVLLNNEQFFGPGTRLTVL.

This clone was counted between two and nine times. J is TRBJ2-5 and V is TRBV5-1; maybe TRBD2 (6 bases). V was pared by 4 bases and J by 2 bases, with 15 bases between. Germline V gene data show CDR1 as SGHRS and CDR2 as YFSETQ. The CDR3 has 15 residues. This chain's CDR3 is CASSPGERAQETQYF. The CDR3 nucleotides are TGCGCCAGCAGCCCGGGAGAGAGGGCGCAAGAGACCCAGTACTTC.

The chain is built from TRBV27 and TRBJ2-7, with D perhaps TRBD2 (6 bases). Trimming left V 3 bases short and J 0 bases short, with 12 bases between. CDR1 MNHEY and CDR2 SMNVEV come from the germline V gene (reference sequence). CDR3 length: 15 amino acids. CDR3 nucleotide sequence: TGTGCCAGCAGTTTGGCGGGGAAAAGCTCCTACGAGCAGTACTTC. It codes for CASSLAGKSSYEQYF.

The J gene is TRBJ1-6, the V gene TRBV21-1; TRBD1, the table's D call, lacks a check against the DNA. TRBV21-1 is termed a pseudogene. This CDR3 has 16 amino acids. Written as DNA, the CDR3 is TGTGCCAGCACCAAGAACCAGGGTCCCTATAATTCACCCCTCCACTTT. It encodes CASTKNQGPYNSPLHF.

The chain couples TRBV15 to TRBJ2-2, with 8 bases matching TRBD1. V shed 7 bases, J shed 1 base, and the junction held 2 bases outside the gene matches. This CDR3 spans 14 amino acids. Germline CDR1 is LNHNV and CDR2 is YYDKDF (reference sequence). The CDR3 here is CATTGTGNTGELFF. The DNA for the CDR3 is TGTGCCACCACCGGGACAGGGAACACCGGGGAGCTGTTTTTT.

The chain is built from TRBV4-3 and TRBJ2-7; D gene ambiguous. CDR1 LGHNA and CDR2 YSLEER come from the germline V gene. The CDR3 extends over 13 amino acids. V was pared by 1 base and J by 6 bases, with 10 bases between. Here the CDR3 reads CASSQARQSEQYF. DNA for the CDR3: TGCGCCAGCAGCCAAGCCAGGCAGAGCGAGCAGTACTTC.

V gene TRBV6-5 combines with J gene TRBJ1-2; D call uncertain. The germline V gene has CDR1 MNHEY and CDR2 SVGAGI. The CDR3 contains 12 residues. The V end lost 7 bases, the J end lost 0 bases, and 6 bases lay between the germline ends. For the CDR3, the DNA is TGTGCCAGCACCTCACCTAACTATGGCTACACCTTC. It encodes CASTSPNYGYTF.

The V and J genes are TRBV5-4 and TRBJ1-2, with 8 positions matching TRBD1. Per the germline V gene, CDR1 is SGHNT and CDR2 is YYREEE (reference sequence). J gave up 6 bases and V 4 bases, and 5 bases lay outside the gene matches. The CDR3 runs 13 residues. The CDR3 DNA reads TGTGCCAGCAGCAGCGGACAGGGCGATGGCTACACCTTC. Its translation: CASSSGQGDGYTF.

The chain has TRBV6-1 and TRBJ1-2; tentative D call: TRBD1 (5 bases). V lost 4 bases and J lost 4, with 13 bases in between. The germline V gene has CDR1 MNHNS and CDR2 SASEGT. This CDR3 contains 14 residues. The CDR3 spells CASSVWGEPYGYTF. Here the CDR3 DNA reads TGTGCCAGCAGTGTGTGGGGGGAACCCTATGGCTACACCTTC.

The chain has TRBV6-5 and TRBJ1-2; D gene unclear. This CDR3 is 12 amino acids long. V was trimmed by 5 bases and J by 10 bases, leaving 14 bases between them. In germline, CDR1 is MNHEY, CDR2 SVGAGI. CDR3 region: CASSRGEEAYTF. DNA for the CDR3: TGTGCCAGCAGTCGCGGGGAGGAGGCCTACACCTTC.

Of note for this clone: Germline is not matched at one junction end, which may reflect a read error. V gene TRBV5-6 combines with J gene TRBJ2-4, with D perhaps matching TRBD2 (6 bases). Per germline, CDR1 SGHDT and CDR2 YYEEEE. This CDR3 contains 12 residues. The DNA of the CDR3 is TGTGCCAGCAGCGCGGGACCGGGACCTGCCTTTTTC. Amino acids: CASSAGPGPAFF.

In its sample, this clone was seen a few times. The V gene is TRBV19, the J gene TRBJ2-3, with D maybe TRBD2 (6 bases). The CDR3 contains 14 residues. V was trimmed by 7 bases and J by 1 base, leaving 12 bases between them. Germline lookup yields CDR1 LNHDA and CDR2 SQIVND (reference sequence). The CDR3 spells CASTMGGGTDTQYF. CDR3 in DNA: TGTGCCAGTACCATGGGGGGTGGCACAGATACGCAGTATTTT.

The table lists this clone with a few counts. Other nucleotide sequences from this sample produce the same CDR3. The J gene is TRBJ1-5, the V gene TRBV30, with a possible D match to TRBD1 (5 bases). Germline V gene sequence: CDR1 GTSNPN, CDR2 SVGIG (reference sequence). V lost 0 bases and J 6 bases, leaving 9 bases between the germline ends. The CDR3 totals 13 residues. CDR3 sequence reads: CAWSVQGGQPQHF. The CDR3 DNA reads TGTGCCTGGAGTGTCCAGGGCGGTCAGCCCCAGCATTTT. The full variable domain, completed using reference TRBV30 and TRBJ1-5, is SQTIHQWPATLVQPVGSPLSLECTVEGTSNPNLYWYRQAAGRGLQLLFYSVGIGQISSEVPQNLSASRPQDRQFILSSKKLLLSDSGFYLCAWSVQGGQPQHFGDGTRLSIL.

The chain links TRBV29-1 to TRBJ1-2; possible D gene TRBD1, 6 bases. CDR3 length: 15 residues. Germline V gives CDR1 SQVTM, CDR2 ANQGSEA. V dropped 0 bases and J dropped 1 base, with 12 bases sitting between them. CDR3 sequence reads: CSVEDAGGSNYGYTF. The CDR3 DNA is TGCAGCGTTGAAGATGCGGGGGGCAGTAACTATGGCTACACCTTC.

This chain links TRBV7-9 with TRBJ1-2; D gene uncertain. There are 12 residues in the CDR3. Germline CDR1 SEHNR, CDR2 FQNEAQ (reference sequence). Trimming took 5 bases from V and 5 from J, leaving 9 bases between them. The CDR3 nucleotides are TGTGCCAGCAGCCCGGACTTTTATGGCTACACCTTC. Its translation: CASSPDFYGYTF.

This clone has just a few counts. This chain links TRBV30 with TRBJ1-2, with D tentatively TRBD1 (6 bases). CDR1 GTSNPN and CDR2 SVGIG come from the germline V gene (reference sequence). The V gene lost 4 bases and the J gene lost 7 bases, with 13 bases spanning the gap. The CDR3 sequence is 12 residues long. The CDR3 bases are TGTGCCTGGATGGGGGCCTCGGTTGGCTACACCTTC. Translated, it gives CAWMGASVGYTF.

This clone came up a few times. Other DNA sequences in the sample encode the same CDR3. The chain combines TRBV29-1 with TRBJ2-3; 15 positions match TRBD2. V lost 3 bases and J lost 0; bases outside the gene matches: 1. Germline V gene data show CDR1 as SQVTM and CDR2 as ANQGSEA. The length of the CDR3 is 16 residues. CDR3 amino acids: CSVEGTSGGSTDTQYF. CDR3 nucleotides: TGCAGCGTTGAGGGGACTAGCGGGGGGAGCACAGATACGCAGTATTTT.

The V gene is TRBV6-5, the J gene TRBJ2-3, with D maybe TRBD1 (6 bases). The germline V and J ends were trimmed by 3 bases and 5 bases, with 9 bases remaining between them. CDR1 is MNHEY, CDR2 SVGAGI, per germline. There are 13 residues in the CDR3. The CDR3 DNA reads TGTGCCAGCAGTTATCTCAGGGGAGATACGCAGTATTTT. This codes for CASSYLRGDTQYF.

This clone was seen more than once but under ten times. The chain links TRBV5-6 to TRBJ1-2; no firm D call. Trimming took 4 bases from V and 4 from J, leaving 14 bases between them. CDR3 length: 14 residues. The germline CDR1 and CDR2 sequences are SGHDT and YYEEEE. CDR3 DNA: TGTGCCAGCAGCGTCCCCGGAAGGGTCTATGGCTACACCTTC. This sequence encodes CASSVPGRVYGYTF.

The sample holds one count of this clone. The V gene is TRBV11-2, the J gene TRBJ1-1; TRBD1 matches at 8 bases. The CDR3 totals 13 residues. CDR1 is SGHAT and CDR2 is FQNNGV in the germline V gene. With 6 bases clipped from V and 4 bases from J, the junction kept 4 bases outside the gene matches. CDR3 bases: TGTGCCAGCAGATTAACAGGGGGCACTGAAGCTTTCTTT. Protein: CASRLTGGTEAFF.